The rows below give T cell receptor beta chains drawn from one sample of a study of identifying expanded T cells in peripheral blood. Generated by immunoSEQ multiplex PCR, the TCRdb table keeps only in-frame clones and is missing some. Here the sample spans some 75,000 clones, roughly nine tenths being singletons. Sample: blood. The receptors here all came from a person aged 18-70 years in good health. CDR3s include the opening cysteine and the closing phenylalanine or tryptophan. A D gene is named only where the DNA matches it firmly. The size field is filled for only some rows; it gives once, few, many or a size class.

clone_size j_call v_call d_call cdr3_aa cdr3_nt
NA TRBJ1-4 TRBV27 NA CASSLRGDEKLFF TGTGCCAGCAGTTTGAGGGGGGATGAAAAACTGTTTTTT
NA TRBJ2-7 TRBV20-1 NA CSASKDEQYF TGCAGTGCTAGTAAGGACGAGCAGTACTTC
NA TRBJ1-2 TRBV5-8 NA CASSGEVGASYGYTF TGTGCCAGCAGCGGGGAGGTCGGCGCTAGCTATGGCTACACCTTC
NA TRBJ2-7 TRBV5-1 NA CASSLGYEQYF TGCGCCAGCAGCTTGGGTTACGAGCAGTACTTC
NA TRBJ2-1 TRBV12-5 TRBD2 CASGTTPKRLAGGPNEQFF TGTGCTAGTGGTACCACCCCCAAAAGACTAGCGGGAGGGCCGAATGAGCAGTTCTTC
NA TRBJ1-2 TRBV27 NA CASSFYPVGGGGYTF TGTGCCAGCAGTTTTTACCCGGTGGGCGGAGGTGGCTACACCTTC
NA TRBJ1-2 TRBV7-8 NA CASSLVKEGNYGYTF TGTGCCAGCAGCTTAGTGAAAGAGGGAAACTATGGCTACACCTTC
NA TRBJ2-6 TRBV18 NA CASSPQGAGANVLTF TGTGCCAGCTCACCACAGGGGGCTGGGGCCAACGTCCTGACTTTC
NA TRBJ1-2 TRBV9 NA CASSDGVYGYTF TGTGCCAGCAGCGACGGGGTCTATGGCTACACCTTC
NA TRBJ1-2 TRBV4-3 NA CASSQVDTVGVYGYTF TGCGCCAGCAGCCAAGTAGATACCGTCGGGGTATATGGCTACACCTTC
NA TRBJ1-1 TRBV18 TRBD1 CASSQPRQGMNTEAFF TGTGCCAGCTCACAACCAAGACAGGGAATGAACACTGAAGCTTTCTTT
NA TRBJ2-3 TRBV10-3 TRBD1 CAIGTGSTDTQYF TGTGCCATCGGGACAGGGAGCACAGATACGCAGTATTTT
NA TRBJ1-3 TRBV19 NA CASTSPGLVSGNTIYF TGTGCCAGTACCTCCCCGGGACTTGTTTCTGGAAACACCATATATTTT
NA TRBJ1-4 TRBV29-1 TRBD1 CSAGGDRGEKLFF TGCAGCGCTGGAGGGGACAGGGGTGAAAAACTGTTTTTT
NA TRBJ2-7 TRBV5-4 TRBD2 CASSPGLAGTYEQYF TGTGCCAGCAGCCCGGGACTAGCGGGGACCTACGAGCAGTACTTC
NA TRBJ1-1 TRBV21-1 NA CASSKGGTEAFF TGTGCCAGCAGCAAAGGGGGCACTGAAGCTTTCTTT
NA TRBJ1-1 TRBV21-1 NA CASSNGGNTEAFF TGTGCCAGCAGCAATGGTGGGAACACTGAAGCTTTCTTT
NA TRBJ2-5 TRBV27 TRBD2 CASSSQTSGGMETQYF TGTGCCAGCAGTTCCCAGACTAGCGGGGGTATGGAGACCCAGTACTTC
NA TRBJ2-3 TRBV5-4 NA CASSSQASTDTQYF TGTGCCAGCAGCTCCCAAGCTAGCACAGATACGCAGTATTTT
once TRBJ2-1 TRBV7-6 NA CASSLELAGNNEQFF TGTGCCAGCAGCTTAGAACTAGCAGGGAACAATGAGCAGTTCTTC
NA TRBJ2-7 TRBV6-5 NA CASSYPGTYEQYF TGTGCCAGCAGTTACCCGGGAACCTACGAGCAGTACTTC
few TRBJ2-7 TRBV5-8 NA CASSSDSTYEQYF TGTGCCAGCAGCTCGGACAGTACCTACGAGCAGTACTTC
few TRBJ2-2 TRBV19 NA CASTIYANTGELFF TGTGCCAGTACCATTTATGCGAACACCGGGGAGCTGTTTTTT
NA TRBJ2-7 TRBV30 NA CAWSIGGGSYEQYF TGTGCCTGGAGTATTGGAGGGGGTTCCTACGAGCAGTACTTC
NA TRBJ1-6 TRBV7-2 TRBD1 CASSLDRGSNSPLHF TGTGCCAGCAGCTTAGACAGGGGATCGAATTCACCCCTCCACTTT
few TRBJ2-3 TRBV11-3 NA CASSPGEGGPSDTQYF TGTGCCAGCAGCCCAGGGGAAGGGGGACCGTCAGATACGCAGTATTTT
NA TRBJ1-2 TRBV4-1 NA CASSQDGKANYGYTF TGCGCCAGCAGCCAAGATGGGAAAGCTAACTATGGCTACACCTTC
NA TRBJ2-7 TRBV7-7 NA CASSLIGGYEQYF TGTGCCAGCAGCCTCATTGGGGGATACGAGCAGTACTTC
NA TRBJ1-4 TRBV6-5 NA CASSYTWGNEKLFF TGTGCCAGCAGTTACACTTGGGGTAATGAAAAACTGTTTTTT
NA TRBJ1-5 TRBV7-8 TRBD1 CASSSTYRGWEPQHF TGTGCCAGCAGCTCGACTTACAGGGGATGGGAGCCCCAGCATTTT
NA TRBJ2-7 TRBV6-5 TRBD2 CASSRLGAGASEQYF TGTGCCAGCAGTCGGCTAGGAGCGGGAGCCAGCGAGCAGTACTTC
NA TRBJ2-5 TRBV7-2 NA CASSLGESETQYF TGTGCCAGCAGCTTAGGCGAGTCGGAGACCCAGTACTTC
NA TRBJ1-6 TRBV4-1 NA CASTRSGDGNSPLHF TGCGCCAGCACCAGAAGTGGGGACGGTAATTCACCCCTCCACTTT
NA TRBJ1-1 TRBV30 NA CAWIRSGGAGTEAFF TGTGCCTGGATTCGTTCCGGGGGCGCAGGCACTGAAGCTTTCTTT
NA TRBJ2-1 TRBV6-4 NA CASSEWSDEQFF TGTGCCAGCAGTGAATGGTCCGATGAGCAGTTCTTC
NA TRBJ2-1 TRBV7-3 TRBD2 CASSSTSSGSGNEQFF TGTGCCAGCAGCTCAACCTCTAGCGGGAGTGGGAATGAGCAGTTCTTC
few TRBJ1-2 TRBV4-3 TRBD1 CASSQESGQGGLGYTF TGCGCCAGCAGCCAAGAAAGTGGGCAGGGGGGGCTTGGCTACACCTTC
NA TRBJ2-7 TRBV21-1 NA CASSKGRTPGAFEQYF TGTGCCAGCAGCAAAGGGCGGACCCCGGGGGCTTTCGAACAGTACTTC
NA TRBJ1-2 TRBV7-2 NA CASSLSLGADYGYTF TGTGCCAGCAGTCTCTCTCTGGGGGCCGACTATGGCTACACCTTC
NA TRBJ2-5 TRBV2 NA CASRGDFQETQYF TGTGCCAGCCGTGGTGACTTTCAAGAGACCCAGTACTTC
NA TRBJ2-4 TRBV7-9 NA CASSHLDSTLAKNIQYF TGTGCCAGCAGCCACCTTGACAGCACGCTAGCCAAAAACATTCAGTACTTC
NA TRBJ1-5 TRBV19 NA CASSITGDQPQHF TGTGCCAGTAGTATAACCGGGGATCAGCCCCAGCATTTT
NA TRBJ2-3 TRBV20-1 NA CSASSTDTQYF TGCAGTGCTAGTAGCACAGATACGCAGTATTTT
NA TRBJ1-2 TRBV6-5 NA CASSYRATVFYGYTF TGTGCCAGCAGTTATAGGGCCACCGTGTTCTATGGCTACACCTTC
NA TRBJ2-1 TRBV11-3 TRBD1 CASSRRTGGMNEQFF TGTGCCAGCAGCCGAAGGACAGGGGGCATGAATGAGCAGTTCTTC
NA TRBJ2-7 TRBV29-1 TRBD1 CSVGQGRWYEQYF TGCAGCGTGGGACAGGGTCGGTGGTACGAGCAGTACTTC
NA TRBJ1-4 TRBV5-1 NA CASSHQPLTTGATNEKLFF TGCGCCAGCAGCCACCAACCCCTTACGACAGGCGCAACTAATGAAAAACTGTTTTTT
once TRBJ2-3 TRBV18 TRBD2 CASSPLSGVTDTQYF TGTGCCAGCTCACCACTCAGCGGGGTAACAGATACGCAGTATTTT
NA TRBJ2-7 TRBV5-6 TRBD2 CASSPLGLAGAEEQYF TGTGCCAGCAGCCCCCTAGGCCTAGCGGGAGCAGAAGAGCAGTACTTC
NA TRBJ1-4 TRBV12-5 NA CASFRARVF TGTGCTAGTTTCCGGGCTCGGGTTTTT
few TRBJ2-3 TRBV9 TRBD2 CASSVETSGIGTDTQYF TGTGCCAGCAGCGTAGAGACTAGCGGGATCGGCACAGATACGCAGTATTTT
NA TRBJ1-2 TRBV5-4 NA CASSRDNYYGYTF TGTGCCAGCAGCCGCGACAATTACTATGGCTACACCTTC
NA TRBJ2-7 TRBV4-1 TRBD1 CASSPLGTGISEQYF TGCGCCAGCAGCCCTTTGGGGACAGGGATATCGGAGCAGTACTTC
NA TRBJ1-1 TRBV5-4 NA CASSPGRYTEAFF TGTGCCAGCAGCCCAGGTCGGTACACTGAAGCTTTCTTT
NA TRBJ1-4 TRBV28 NA CASSYTGREKLFF TGTGCCAGCAGTTATACAGGGCGGGAAAAACTGTTTTTT
once TRBJ2-5 TRBV7-9 NA CASSPRHQETQYF TGTGCCAGCAGCCCCCGACATCAAGAGACCCAGTACTTC
few TRBJ2-5 TRBV29-1 TRBD2 CSVDSGGLVETQYF TGCAGCGTTGACAGCGGGGGGCTGGTTGAGACCCAGTACTTC
NA TRBJ2-5 TRBV9 TRBD1 CASSVGGDRAETQYF TGTGCCAGCAGCGTAGGTGGGGACAGGGCTGAGACCCAGTACTTC
NA TRBJ2-2 TRBV25-1 NA CASGRGWTGTGELFF TGTGCCAGCGGTCGAGGGTGGACTGGCACCGGGGAGCTGTTTTTT
few TRBJ1-2 TRBV9 NA CASDGHTF TGTGCCAGCGATGGCCACACCTTC